This entry lists 2 T cell receptor beta chains sequenced from one sample in a study of long-term antiretroviral therapy in people with HIV. An immunoSEQ assay, version v3.0, was performed at survey level. Some clones are missing from TCRdb's copy, which holds only in-frame ones; the method was immunoSEQ multiplex PCR. The sample holds about 29,000 clones, approximately 81% seen once. Sequenced here: unsorted PBMCs, sampled 3 years after starting antiretroviral therapy. These receptors came from a man aged 35-49 years with HIV.

This chain joins TRBV7-9 and TRBJ2-7; no definite D call. Trimming cost V 6 bases and J 0 bases, with 15 bases left between them. CDR3 length equals 15 residues. Germline-derived CDR1 and CDR2 are SEHNR and FQNEAQ (reference sequence). The CDR3 loop is CASSSPGGSSYEQYF. The CDR3 region has the DNA TGTGCCAGCAGTTCACCGGGCGGTAGCTCCTACGAGCAGTACTTC.

The chain links TRBV19 to TRBJ2-7; 9 nucleotides line up with TRBD2. This CDR3 is 15 amino acids long. Germline-derived CDR1 and CDR2 are LNHDA and SQIVND (reference sequence). V lost 9 bases, J lost 4 bases, and 13 bases stayed unmatched. CDR3 in amino acids: CASTVGGSGSYEQYF. The CDR3 nucleotides are TGTGCCAGCACAGTAGGGGGTAGCGGGAGTTACGAGCAGTACTTC.